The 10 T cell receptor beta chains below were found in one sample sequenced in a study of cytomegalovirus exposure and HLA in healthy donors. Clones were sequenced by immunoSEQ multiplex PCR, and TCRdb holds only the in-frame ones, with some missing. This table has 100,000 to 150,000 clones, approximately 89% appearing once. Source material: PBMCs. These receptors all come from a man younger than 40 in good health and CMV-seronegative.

The CDR3 nucleotides read TGTGCCAGCAGTGTACCGGGACAGGGTCTTGCTGGCTACACCTTC. This encodes CASSVPGQGLAGYTF. The rearrangement joins TRBV28 to TRBJ1-2; 9 bases match TRBD1. Trimming at V came to 5 bases and at J to 7 bases, leaving 11 bases not matched to a gene. Germline CDR1 MDHEN, CDR2 SYDVKM. The CDR3 runs to 15 residues.

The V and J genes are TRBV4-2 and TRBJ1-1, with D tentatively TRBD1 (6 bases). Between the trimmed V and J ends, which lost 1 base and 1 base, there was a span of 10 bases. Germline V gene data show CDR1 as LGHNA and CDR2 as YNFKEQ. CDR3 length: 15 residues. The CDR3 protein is CASSQVDRRNTEAFF. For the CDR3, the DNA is TGTGCCAGCAGCCAAGTCGACAGGCGGAACACTGAAGCTTTCTTT.

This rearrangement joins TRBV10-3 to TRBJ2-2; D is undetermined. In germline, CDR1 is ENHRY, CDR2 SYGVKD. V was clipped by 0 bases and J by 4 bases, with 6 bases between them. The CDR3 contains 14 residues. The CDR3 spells CAISESGSTGELFF. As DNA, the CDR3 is TGTGCCATCAGTGAGTCGGGCTCCACCGGGGAGCTGTTTTTT.

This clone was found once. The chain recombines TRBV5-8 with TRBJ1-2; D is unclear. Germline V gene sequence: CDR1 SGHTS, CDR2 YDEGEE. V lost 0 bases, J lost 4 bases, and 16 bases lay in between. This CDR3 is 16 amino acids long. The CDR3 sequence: CASSLDSRLPPYGYTF. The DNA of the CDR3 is TGTGCCAGCAGCTTGGACTCGAGGCTACCCCCCTATGGCTACACCTTC.

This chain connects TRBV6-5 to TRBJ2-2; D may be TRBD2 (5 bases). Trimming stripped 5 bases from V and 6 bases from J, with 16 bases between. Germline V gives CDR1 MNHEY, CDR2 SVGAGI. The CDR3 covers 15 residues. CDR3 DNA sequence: TGTGCCAGCAGTCCTCCCGGGATTGGGGCCGGGGAGCTGTTTTTT. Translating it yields CASSPPGIGAGELFF.

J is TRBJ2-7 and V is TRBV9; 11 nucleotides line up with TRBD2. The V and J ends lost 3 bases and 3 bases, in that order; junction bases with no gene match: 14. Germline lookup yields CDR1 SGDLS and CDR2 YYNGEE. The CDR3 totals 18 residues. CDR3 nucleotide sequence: TGTGCCAGCAGCGCGTCAAATTCCGGGACTAGCGGTTTCTACGAGCAGTACTTC. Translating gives CASSASNSGTSGFYEQYF.

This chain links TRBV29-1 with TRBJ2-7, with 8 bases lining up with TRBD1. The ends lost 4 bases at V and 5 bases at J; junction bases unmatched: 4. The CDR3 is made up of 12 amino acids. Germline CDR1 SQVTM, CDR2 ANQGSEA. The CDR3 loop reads CSVGTGGNEQYF. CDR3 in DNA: TGCAGCGTTGGCACAGGGGGTAACGAGCAGTACTTC.

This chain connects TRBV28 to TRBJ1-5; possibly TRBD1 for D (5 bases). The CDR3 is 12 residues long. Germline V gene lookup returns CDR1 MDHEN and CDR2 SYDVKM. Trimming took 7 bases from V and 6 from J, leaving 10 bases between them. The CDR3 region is CASTYGGQPQHF. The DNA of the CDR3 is TGTGCCAGCACATACGGGGGTCAGCCCCAGCATTTT. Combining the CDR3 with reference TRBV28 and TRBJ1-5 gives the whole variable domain DVKVTQSSRYLVKRTGEKVFLECVQDMDHENMFWYRQDPGLGLRLIYFSYDVKMKEKGDIPEGYSVSREKKERFSLILESASTNQTSMYLCASTYGGQPQHFGDGTRLSIL.

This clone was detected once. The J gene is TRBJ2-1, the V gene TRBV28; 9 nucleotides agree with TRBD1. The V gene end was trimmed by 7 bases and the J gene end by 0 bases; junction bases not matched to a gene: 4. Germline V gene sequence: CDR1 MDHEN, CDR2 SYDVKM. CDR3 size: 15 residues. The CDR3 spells CASKGQGFSYNEQFF. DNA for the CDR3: TGTGCCAGCAAGGGACAGGGATTCTCCTACAATGAGCAGTTCTTC.

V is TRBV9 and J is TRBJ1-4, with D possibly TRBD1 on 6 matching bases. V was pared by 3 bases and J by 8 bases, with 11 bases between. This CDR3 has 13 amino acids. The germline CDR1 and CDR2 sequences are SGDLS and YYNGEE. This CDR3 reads CASSATGIEKLFF. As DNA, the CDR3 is TGTGCCAGCAGCGCTACAGGGATCGAAAAACTGTTTTTT.